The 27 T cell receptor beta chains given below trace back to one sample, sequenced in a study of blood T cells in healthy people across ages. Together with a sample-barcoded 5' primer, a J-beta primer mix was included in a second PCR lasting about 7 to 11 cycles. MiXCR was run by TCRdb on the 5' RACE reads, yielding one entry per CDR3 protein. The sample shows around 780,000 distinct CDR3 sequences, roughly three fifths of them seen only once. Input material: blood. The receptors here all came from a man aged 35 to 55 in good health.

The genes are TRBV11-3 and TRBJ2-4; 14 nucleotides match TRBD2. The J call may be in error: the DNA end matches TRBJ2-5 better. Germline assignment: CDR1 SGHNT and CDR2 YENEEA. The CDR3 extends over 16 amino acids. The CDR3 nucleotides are TGTGCCAGCAGCTTGGGACTAGCGGGAGTGACGGAGACCCAGTACTTC. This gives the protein CASSLGLAGVTETQYF.

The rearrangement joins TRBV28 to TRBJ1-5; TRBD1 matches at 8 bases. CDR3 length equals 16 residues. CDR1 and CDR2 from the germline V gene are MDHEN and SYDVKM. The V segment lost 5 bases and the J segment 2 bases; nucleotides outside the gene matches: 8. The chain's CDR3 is CASSTLRGLRNQPQHF. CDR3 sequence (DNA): TGTGCCAGCAGTACCCTCAGGGGGCTACGCAATCAGCCCCAGCATTTT.

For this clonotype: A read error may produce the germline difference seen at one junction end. The CDR3 nucleotides read TGTGCCGGCAGCTTAAAGGGAGCAGGCGGGGAGCTGTTTTTT. Translation: CAGSLKGAGGELFF. The rearrangement links TRBV7-3 to TRBJ2-2, with D possibly matching TRBD2 (5 bases). The CDR3 loop spans 14 amino acids. Looked up from germline, CDR1 is SGHTA and CDR2 is FQGTGA.

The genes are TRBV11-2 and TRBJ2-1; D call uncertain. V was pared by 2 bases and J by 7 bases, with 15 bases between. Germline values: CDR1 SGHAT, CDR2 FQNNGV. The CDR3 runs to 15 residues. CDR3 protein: CASSLSEQPFNEQFF. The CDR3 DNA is TGTGCCAGCAGCTTAAGCGAACAGCCGTTTAATGAGCAGTTCTTC.

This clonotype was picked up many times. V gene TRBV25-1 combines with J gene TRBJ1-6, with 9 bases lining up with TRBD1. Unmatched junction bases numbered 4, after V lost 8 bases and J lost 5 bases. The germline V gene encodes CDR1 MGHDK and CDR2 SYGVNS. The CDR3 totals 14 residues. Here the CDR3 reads CASSWDRDNSPLHF. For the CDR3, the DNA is TGTGCCAGCTCCTGGGACAGGGATAATTCACCCCTCCACTTT.

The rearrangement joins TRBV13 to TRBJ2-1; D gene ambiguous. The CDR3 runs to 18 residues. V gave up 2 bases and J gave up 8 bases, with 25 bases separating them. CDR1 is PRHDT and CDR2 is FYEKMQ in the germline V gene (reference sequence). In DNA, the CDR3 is TGTGCCAGCAGCTTAACGTCAGAACTTAGCAAACTTAGGGATGAGCAGTTCTTC. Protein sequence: CASSLTSELSKLRDEQFF. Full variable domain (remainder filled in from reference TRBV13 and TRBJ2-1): AAGVIQSPRHLIKEKRETATLKCYPIPRHDTVYWYQQGPGQDPQFLISFYEKMQSDKGSIPDRFSAQQFSDYHSELNMSSLELGDSALYFCASSLTSELSKLRDEQFFGPGTRLTVL.

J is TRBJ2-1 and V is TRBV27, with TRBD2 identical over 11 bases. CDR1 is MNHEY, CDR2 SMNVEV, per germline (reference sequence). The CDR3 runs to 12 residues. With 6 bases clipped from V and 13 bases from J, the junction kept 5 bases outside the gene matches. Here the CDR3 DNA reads TGTGCCAGCAGACATAGCGGGAGGGCCCAGTTCTTC. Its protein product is CASRHSGRAQFF.

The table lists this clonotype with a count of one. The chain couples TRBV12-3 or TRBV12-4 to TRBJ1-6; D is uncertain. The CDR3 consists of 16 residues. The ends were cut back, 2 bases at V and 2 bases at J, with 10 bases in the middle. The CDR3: CASSLNGVAYNSPLHF. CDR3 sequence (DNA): TGTGCCAGCAGTTTAAATGGGGTTGCCTATAATTCACCCCTCCACTTT.

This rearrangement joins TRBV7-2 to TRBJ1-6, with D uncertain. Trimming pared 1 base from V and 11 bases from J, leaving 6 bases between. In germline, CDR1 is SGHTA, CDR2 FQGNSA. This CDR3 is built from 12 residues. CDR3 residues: CASSLDAAPLHF. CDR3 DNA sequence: TGTGCCAGCAGCTTAGACGCTGCACCCCTCCACTTT.

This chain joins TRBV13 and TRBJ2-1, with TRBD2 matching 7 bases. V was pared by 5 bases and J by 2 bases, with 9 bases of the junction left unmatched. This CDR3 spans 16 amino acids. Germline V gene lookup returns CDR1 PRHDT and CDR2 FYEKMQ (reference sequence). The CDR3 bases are TGTGCCAGCAGCCGCAGCGGGACCCTACCCTACAATGAGCAGTTCTTC. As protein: CASSRSGTLPYNEQFF.

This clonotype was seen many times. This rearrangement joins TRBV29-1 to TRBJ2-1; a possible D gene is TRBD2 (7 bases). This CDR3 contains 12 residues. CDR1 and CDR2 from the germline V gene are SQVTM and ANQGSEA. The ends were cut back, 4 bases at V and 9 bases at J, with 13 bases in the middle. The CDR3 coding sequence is TGCAGCGTTGGGGGCGGGGGCAGTGAGCAGTTCTTC. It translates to CSVGGGGSEQFF.

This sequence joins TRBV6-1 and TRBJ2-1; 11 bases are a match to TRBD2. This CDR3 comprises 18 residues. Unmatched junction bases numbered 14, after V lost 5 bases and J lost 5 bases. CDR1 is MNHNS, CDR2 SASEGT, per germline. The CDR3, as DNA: TGTGCCAGCAGTAAACAGCAACCCACTAGCGGGGGACACAATGAGCAGTTCTTC. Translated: CASSKQQPTSGGHNEQFF.

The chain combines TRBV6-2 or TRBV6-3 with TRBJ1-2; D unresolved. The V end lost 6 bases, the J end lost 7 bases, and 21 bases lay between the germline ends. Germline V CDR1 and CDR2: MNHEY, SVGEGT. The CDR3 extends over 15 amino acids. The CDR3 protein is CASRPQQTNEPGYTF. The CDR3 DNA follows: TGTGCCAGCAGGCCACAGCAAACCAATGAACCTGGCTACACCTTC.

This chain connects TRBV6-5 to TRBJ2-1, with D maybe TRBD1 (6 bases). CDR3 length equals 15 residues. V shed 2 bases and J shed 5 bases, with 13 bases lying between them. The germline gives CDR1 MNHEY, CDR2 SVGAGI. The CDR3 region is CASSYTTQGNNEQFF. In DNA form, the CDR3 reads TGTGCCAGCAGTTACACCACTCAGGGGAACAATGAGCAGTTCTTC.

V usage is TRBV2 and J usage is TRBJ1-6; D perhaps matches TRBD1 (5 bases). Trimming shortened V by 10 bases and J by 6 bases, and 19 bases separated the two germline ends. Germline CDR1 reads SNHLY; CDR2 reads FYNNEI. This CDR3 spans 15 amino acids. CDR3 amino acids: CATRWVTEINSPLHF. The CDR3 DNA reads TGTGCCACCCGATGGGTGACAGAGATTAATTCACCCCTCCACTTT.

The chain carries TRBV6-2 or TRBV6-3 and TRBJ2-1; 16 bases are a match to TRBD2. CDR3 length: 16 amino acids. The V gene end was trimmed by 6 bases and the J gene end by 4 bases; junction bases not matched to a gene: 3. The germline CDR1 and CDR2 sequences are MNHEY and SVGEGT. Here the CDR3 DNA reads TGTGCCAGCAGCCGGGGACTAGCGGGAGGGTACAATGAGCAGTTCTTC. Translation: CASSRGLAGGYNEQFF.

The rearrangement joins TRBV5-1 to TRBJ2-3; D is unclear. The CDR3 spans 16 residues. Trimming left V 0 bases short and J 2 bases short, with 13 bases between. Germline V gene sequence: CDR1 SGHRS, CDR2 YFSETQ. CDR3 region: CASSLGGQAFTDTQYF. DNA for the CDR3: TGCGCCAGCAGCTTGGGAGGTCAAGCCTTCACAGATACGCAGTATTTT.

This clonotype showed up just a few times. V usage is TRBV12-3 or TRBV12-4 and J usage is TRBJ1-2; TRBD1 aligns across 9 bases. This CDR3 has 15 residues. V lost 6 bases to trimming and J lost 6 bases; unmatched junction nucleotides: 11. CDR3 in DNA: TGTGCCAGCAGCCCCGGACAGGGGCCCAGGAATGGCTACACCTTC. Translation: CASSPGQGPRNGYTF.

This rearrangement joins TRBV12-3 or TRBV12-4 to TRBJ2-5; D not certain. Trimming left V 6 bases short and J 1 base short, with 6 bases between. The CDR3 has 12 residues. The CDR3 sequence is CASRLLQETQYF. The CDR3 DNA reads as TGTGCCAGCAGGCTGCTCCAAGAGACCCAGTACTTC.

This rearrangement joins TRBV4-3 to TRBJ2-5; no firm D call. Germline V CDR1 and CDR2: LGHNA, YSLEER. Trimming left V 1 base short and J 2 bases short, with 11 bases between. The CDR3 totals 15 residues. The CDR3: CASSQATETQETQYF. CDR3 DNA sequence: TGCGCCAGCAGCCAAGCCACGGAGACACAAGAGACCCAGTACTTC.

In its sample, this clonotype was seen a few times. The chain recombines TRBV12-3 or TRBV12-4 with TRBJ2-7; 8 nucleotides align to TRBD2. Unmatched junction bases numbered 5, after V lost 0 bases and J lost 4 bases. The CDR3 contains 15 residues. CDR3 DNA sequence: TGTGCCAGCAGTTTAGCAGCGGGAGTGGGGTACGAGCAGTACTTC. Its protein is CASSLAAGVGYEQYF.

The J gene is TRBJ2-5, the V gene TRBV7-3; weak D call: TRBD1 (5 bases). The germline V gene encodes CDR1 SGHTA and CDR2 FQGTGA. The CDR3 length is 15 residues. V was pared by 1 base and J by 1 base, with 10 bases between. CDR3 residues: CASSLNGRAQETQYF. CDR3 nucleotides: TGTGCCAGCAGCTTAAACGGCAGGGCCCAAGAGACCCAGTACTTC.

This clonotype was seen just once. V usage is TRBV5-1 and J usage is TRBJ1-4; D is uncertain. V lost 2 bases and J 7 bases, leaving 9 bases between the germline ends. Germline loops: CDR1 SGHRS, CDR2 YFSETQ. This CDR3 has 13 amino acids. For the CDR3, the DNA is TGCGCCAGCAGCTTAGGTCTCCGTGAAAAACTGTTTTTT. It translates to CASSLGLREKLFF. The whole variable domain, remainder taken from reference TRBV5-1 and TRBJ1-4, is KAGVTQTPRYLIKTRGQQVTLSCSPISGHRSVSWYQQTPGQGLQFLFEYFSETQRNKGNFPGRFSGRQFSNSRSEMNVSTLELGDSALYLCASSLGLREKLFFGSGTQLSVL.

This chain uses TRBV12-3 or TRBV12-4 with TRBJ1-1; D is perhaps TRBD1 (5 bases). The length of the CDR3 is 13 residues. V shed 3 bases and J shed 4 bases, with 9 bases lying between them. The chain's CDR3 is CASSFTGGTEAFF. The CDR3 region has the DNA TGTGCCAGCAGTTTTACGGGGGGCACTGAAGCTTTCTTT.

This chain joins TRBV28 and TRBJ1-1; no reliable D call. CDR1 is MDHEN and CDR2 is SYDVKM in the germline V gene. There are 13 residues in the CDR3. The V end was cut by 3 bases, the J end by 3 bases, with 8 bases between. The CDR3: CASSFPPDTEAFF. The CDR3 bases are TGTGCCAGCAGTTTTCCTCCGGACACTGAAGCTTTCTTT.

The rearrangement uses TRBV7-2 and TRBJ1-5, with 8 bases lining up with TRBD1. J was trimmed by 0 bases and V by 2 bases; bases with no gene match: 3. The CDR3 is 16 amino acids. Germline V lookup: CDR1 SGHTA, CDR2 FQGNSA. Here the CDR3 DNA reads TGTGCCAGCAGCTTAACAGGGGGGGTTAGCAATCAGCCCCAGCATTTT. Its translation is CASSLTGGVSNQPQHF.

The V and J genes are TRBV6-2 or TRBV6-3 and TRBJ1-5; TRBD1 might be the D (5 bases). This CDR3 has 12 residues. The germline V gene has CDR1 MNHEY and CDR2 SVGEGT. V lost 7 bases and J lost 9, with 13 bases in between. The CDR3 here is CASTNWGWPQHF. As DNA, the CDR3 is TGTGCCAGCACAAACTGGGGGTGGCCCCAGCATTTT.